This TCR beta chain emerged from a study of response to subunit inactivated influenza vaccine. TCRdb independently ran MiXCR on the RT-PCR reads; one entry per CDR3 protein. The sample holds 550,000 to 650,000 distinct CDR3 sequences; 12% are singletons and the top ten take roughly 10%. Germline values: CDR1 SQVTM, CDR2 ANQGSEA. This CDR3 comprises 14 residues. V was pared by 6 bases and J by 4 bases, with 10 bases of the junction left unmatched. The TCR originated in a man aged 45 to 65 who received an inactivated influenza vaccine. The sample was PBMCs from blood, taken on the day of vaccination. V usage is TRBV29-1 and J usage is TRBJ1-1, with 8 positions matching TRBD1. CDR3 amino acids: CSVGTGGNPTEAFF. CDR3 sequence (DNA): TGCAGCGTAGGAACAGGGGGTAACCCCACTGAAGCTTTCTTT.